This entry describes one T cell receptor beta chain. Generated by immunoSEQ multiplex PCR, the TCRdb table keeps only in-frame clones and is missing some. This table has roughly 600,000 clones, 95% to 98% appearing once. The sample is drawn from a study of shared clonotypes between healthy human individuals. The naive CD8 subset, CD45RO-negative cells positively selected for CCR7, excluded terminally differentiated effector memory CD45RA+ cells. Germline V CDR1 and CDR2: SEHNR, FQNEAQ (reference sequence). The CDR3 spans 15 residues. V was clipped by 3 bases and J by 8 bases, with 17 bases between them.

The receptor comes from a man in his thirties or forties in good health. V usage is TRBV7-9 and J usage is TRBJ2-1; D is possibly TRBD1 (6 bases). Sequencing input: naive CD8+ T cells sorted from blood. The CDR3 bases are TGTGCCAGCAGCTTTCCTTCGCAGGGGTTGGATGAGCAGTTCTTC. It codes for CASSFPSQGLDEQFF.